This T cell receptor (beta chain) was documented in a study of blood T cells in healthy people across ages (dated by TCRdb to 2014 to 2015). Concerning the study at large: Template switching captured roughly one uniquely barcoded TCR beta cDNA molecule per two T cells in model experiments. To avoid experimental bias, donors of different ages were randomly spread across the sequencing lanes. Using the same blood draw, the study looked at two additional independent replicas of 1 million unique cDNA reads for two donors, one aged 18 to 30 and the other aged 80 or older. Four age groups were formed from the donors: young (average 16 years), middle-aged (approximately 40), aged (62) and long-lived (more than 75). The study measured age-related changes in TCR beta repertoire diversity using deep sequencing normalized with unique cDNA molecular identifiers. General conclusions and limits of the study: Total diversity estimates from one million sequenced T cells were considered lower bounds and underestimates. Because donor CMV infection status was unknown, age-related changes in expanded clonotypes were potentially confounded. Compared with the aged group, the long-lived group had more naive CD4+ T cells, fewer expanded clones and increased TCR diversity, suggesting age selection. Because profiling used bulk unsorted PBMCs, naive and antigen-experienced compartments could not be compared conclusively. As age increased, observed TCR beta diversity per million T cells dropped in a roughly linear way, and a significant reduction was already evident by age around 41. Observed TCR beta diversity correlated strongly with the percentage of naive T cells measured by flow cytometry.

The CDR3 sequence holds 14 residues, the cysteine and phenylalanine included. Only the CDR3 region is kept as DNA, spanning 42 bases read in frame from base 1. V and J are trimmed by 4 bases and 5 bases, and the gene matches miss 3 bases of the junction. The germline V gene supplies CDR1 LGHNA and CDR2 YNFKEQ. This clonotype was recorded at least ten times. Its antigen has not been determined. One base away there is no much larger clone; base qualities are not given. The roughly 39 donors, aged about 6 to 100 years, were systemically healthy Caucasian individuals from Russia. Around 10 milliliters of peripheral blood were drawn from each donor into EDTA-treated Vacutainer tubes. Ficoll-Paque density-gradient centrifugation was used to isolate PBMCs, with at least 7 million per sample. Trizol reagent was used to extract total RNA from PBMCs, with at least 5 micrograms per sample. For every donor, flow cytometry on a PBMC aliquot measured the percentage of naive CD45RAhigh/CD27high T cells.

Library generation was performed with 5' RACE. Sequencing was carried out with an Illumina HiSeq 2500. A second roughly 7 to 11 cycle PCR used a sample-barcoded 5' primer and a J-beta primer mix. Each TCR beta cDNA molecule received a unique molecular identifier from a template-switch 5' adaptor carrying 12 random nucleotides. At least 3 million CDR3-containing paired-end reads were obtained from each sample. All of the RNA was converted into first-strand cDNA using the Mint cDNA synthesis kit, with a TRBC-specific oligonucleotide serving as the primer. Following uracil-DNA glycosylase treatment, all cDNA underwent a first 18-cycle PCR with the universal primers M1SS and BC2_uni_R. In the source study's methods: Normalization of each sample was performed by random selection of 1 million high-quality reads, each carrying a distinct molecular identifier. Instead of being binned into consensus sequences, reads that shared molecular identifiers were thrown out. CDR3 identification, clonotype clustering and error correction used MiTCR with a Q25 quality threshold and the strictest error-elimination algorithm. A nonparametric unseen species model with Euler transformation was used to estimate a lower bound on total TCR beta diversity. TCRdb's own reprocessing of the public reads used fastp at Q25 and MiXCR and kept productive beta chains. Each record represents a unique CDR3 protein, reported with the most common genes and DNA among its rows. TCRdb's processing, not the authors' own work, is the source of the V and J calls. This sample has some 1.6 million distinct CDR3 sequences in its table, and 30% to 40% of those were observed once. The ten biggest clones cover approximately 11% of the sample.

The chain is made from TRBV4-2 and TRBJ2-5; 11 central nucleotides agree with TRBD2. Sample: blood. This receptor was identified in a woman under 40 in good health. The CDR3 amino acid sequence is: CASSPVAGGETQYF. The DNA sequence is TGTGCCAGCAGCCCGGTAGCGGGAGGGGAGACCCAGTACTTC.